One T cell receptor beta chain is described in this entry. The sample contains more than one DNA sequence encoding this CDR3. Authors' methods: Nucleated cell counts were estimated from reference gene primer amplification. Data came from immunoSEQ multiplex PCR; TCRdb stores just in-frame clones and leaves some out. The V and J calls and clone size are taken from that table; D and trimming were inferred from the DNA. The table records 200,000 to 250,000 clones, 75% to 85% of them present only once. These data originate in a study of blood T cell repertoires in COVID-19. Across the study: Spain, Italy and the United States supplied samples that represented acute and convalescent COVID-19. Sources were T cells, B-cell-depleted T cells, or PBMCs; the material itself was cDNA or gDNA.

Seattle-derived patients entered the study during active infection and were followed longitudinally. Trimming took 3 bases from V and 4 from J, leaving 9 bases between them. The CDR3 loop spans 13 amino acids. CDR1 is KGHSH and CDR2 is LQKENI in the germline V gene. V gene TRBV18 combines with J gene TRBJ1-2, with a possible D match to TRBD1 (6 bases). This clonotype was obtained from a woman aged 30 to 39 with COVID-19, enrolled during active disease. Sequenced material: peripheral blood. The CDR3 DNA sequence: TGTGCCAGCTCACCTAAGGACAGCTATGGCTACACCTTC. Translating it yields CASSPKDSYGYTF.